A single sample gave rise to the 10 T cell receptor beta chains below, sequenced in a study of patients and donors after allogeneic stem cell transplantation. Each CDR3 protein gets one entry after TCRdb re-called the RT-PCR reads with MiXCR. The sample records 150,000 to 250,000 distinct CDR3 sequences, 41% being singletons. Sequencing was done on a sample of blood, either unsorted or a sorted T cell fraction (not recorded which). These receptors originate from a human donor who was either an allogeneic HSCT recipient or a stem cell or donor lymphocyte infusion donor (not recorded which). It is not recorded whose cells these are; they may come from a transplant donor.

In its sample, this clonotype was seen once. This rearrangement joins TRBV19 to TRBJ2-1; the match to TRBD2 covers 7 bases. The CDR3 runs to 11 residues. V lost 3 bases to trimming and J lost 10 bases; unmatched junction nucleotides: 0. The germline V gene encodes CDR1 LNHDA and CDR2 SQIVND (reference sequence). CDR3 sequence: CASSIGREQFF. DNA for the CDR3: TGTGCCAGTAGTATCGGGAGGGAGCAGTTCTTC.

The chain is built from TRBV5-1 and TRBJ2-1; D not certain. CDR1 and CDR2 from the germline V gene are SGHRS and YFSETQ. Trimming stripped 6 bases from V and 3 bases from J, with 13 bases between. The CDR3 covers 14 residues. CDR3 coding DNA: TGCGCCAGCACAACCGACCCGGGCTACAATGAGCAGTTCTTC. Its translation: CASTTDPGYNEQFF.

This clonotype has only a few counts. This chain connects TRBV20-1 to TRBJ2-3; no clear D. Between the trimmed V and J ends, which lost 0 bases and 7 bases, there was a span of 11 bases. The CDR3 is 13 residues long. Germline CDR1 DFQATT, CDR2 SNEGSKA (reference sequence). In DNA form, the CDR3 reads TGCAGTGCTAGAGATCCTATCGTGTATACGCAGTATTTT. Residues: CSARDPIVYTQYF.

This clonotype occurred a few times. V and J are TRBV2 and TRBJ2-5; 7 bases are a match to TRBD2. Germline-derived CDR1 and CDR2 are SNHLY and FYNNEI. J was trimmed by 2 bases and V by 7 bases; bases with no gene match: 4. The CDR3 extends over 13 amino acids. CDR3 sequence (DNA): TGTGCCAGCATTTCTAGCGGACAAGAGACCCAGTACTTC. Protein sequence: CASISSGQETQYF.

The rearrangement joins TRBV5-4 to TRBJ2-1; the match to TRBD2 covers 7 bases. The CDR3 has 16 amino acids. Trimming removed 3 bases from V and 0 bases from J; junction bases left unmatched: 6. CDR1 and CDR2 from the germline V gene are SGHNT and YYREEE (reference sequence). The CDR3 loop reads CASSSTLADSYNEQFF. The CDR3 DNA follows: TGTGCCAGCAGCTCCACTCTAGCGGACTCCTACAATGAGCAGTTCTTC.

The chain employs TRBV28 and TRBJ1-2; no firm D call. The CDR3 sequence is 12 residues long. The germline CDR1 and CDR2 sequences are MDHEN and SYDVKM. The V end was cut by 6 bases, the J end by 3 bases, with 8 bases between. The DNA for the CDR3 is TGTGCCAGCAGACGGCCGGACTATGGCTACACCTTC. This translates into CASRRPDYGYTF.

This clonotype came up a few times. The chain employs TRBV5-1 and TRBJ1-1; D uncertain. The CDR3 has 14 amino acids. V gave up 1 base and J gave up 1 base, with 8 bases separating them. Germline V gene lookup returns CDR1 SGHRS and CDR2 YFSETQ. This CDR3 reads CASSLYRANTEAFF. The CDR3 nucleotides are TGCGCCAGCAGCTTGTATCGCGCGAACACTGAAGCTTTCTTT.

The chain couples TRBV7-9 to TRBJ1-1; no firm D call. V was shortened by 5 bases and J by 3 bases, with 16 bases between the two germline ends. Per the germline V gene, CDR1 is SEHNR and CDR2 is FQNEAQ (reference sequence). The CDR3 covers 15 residues. This CDR3 reads CASSPSRVTDTEAFF. The CDR3 DNA reads TGTGCCAGCAGCCCATCGCGGGTTACAGACACTGAAGCTTTCTTT. The full variable domain, in which reference TRBV7-9 and TRBJ1-1 provide the parts outside the CDR3, is DTGVSQNPRHKITKRGQNVTFRCDPISEHNRLYWYRQTLGQGPEFLTYFQNEAQLEKSRLLSDRFSAERPKGSFSTLEIQRTEQGDSAMYLCASSPSRVTDTEAFFGQGTRLTVV.

V and J are TRBV6-5 and TRBJ2-5; 7 nucleotides match TRBD1. The germline V gene has CDR1 MNHEY and CDR2 SVGAGI. This CDR3 has 16 residues. Trimming cost V 6 bases and J 5 bases; bases outside gene matches: 15. The chain's CDR3 is CASRERQGFSVETQYF. The CDR3 DNA follows: TGTGCCAGCAGAGAAAGACAGGGTTTTAGTGTGGAGACCCAGTACTTC.

A single count supports this clonotype. The gene calls are TRBV4-3 and TRBJ1-2, with unresolved D. Trimming took off 0 bases at V and 0 bases at J, with 11 bases between the two ends. CDR1 and CDR2 (germline): LGHNA, YSLEER. This CDR3 has 16 amino acids. The CDR3 nucleotides are TGCGCCAGCAGCCAAGAATCGACGGGGACTAACTATGGCTACACCTTC. It yields the protein CASSQESTGTNYGYTF.